A selection of T cell receptor beta chains follows, all from one sample in a study of vaccination effects on CD4 cells after COVID-19. Sequencing was performed with immunoSEQ multiplex PCR; in TCRdb, only in-frame clones are kept and a portion is missing. The table includes 20,000 to 25,000 clones, roughly 73% detected once. The antigens of these receptors remain unknown. The sample here was CD4+ T cells from PBMCs cultured with HCoV-229E spike peptides, taken before COVID-19 vaccination. These receptors were obtained from a human donor who received a COVID-19 vaccine. Both conserved end residues are part of each CDR3. Fields, in order: V gene, CDR3 length, CDR3 protein.

TRBV5-4	15	CASSGGLANTGELFF
TRBV3-1/TRBV3-2	14	CASSPTTGVYEQYF
TRBV10-3	16	CAISESLAEATDTQYF
TRBV5-1	15	CASSLDSDSHYEQYF
TRBV3-1/TRBV3-2	18	CASSQVSRGSSYNSPLHF
TRBV4-1	12	CASRTVNSPLHF
TRBV24-1	14	CATSDPGRTGELFF
TRBV9	14	CASSAGGASIAQYF
TRBV5-5	13	CASSLSGSPKAFF
TRBV5-4	15	CASSLAEAMNTEAFF
TRBV27	16	CASSLYGVGGDSPLHF
TRBV3-1/TRBV3-2	16	CASSRRGRGGLNEQFF
TRBV30	15	CASMDRGLSYNEQFF
TRBV28	13	CASKVTVTDTQYF
TRBV5-4	16	CASSSLGFTGEDGYTF
TRBV5-1	14	CASSLDYSNQPQHF
TRBV29-1	12	CSVDTENTEAFF
TRBV7-9	13	CASSLEGTDTQYF
TRBV10-3	13	CASSRGGYNEQYF
TRBV7-9	13	CASSSNGGDEQYF
TRBV12-3/TRBV12-4	13	CASSSESYNEQFF
TRBV3-1/TRBV3-2	16	CASSQGGTRYTGELFF
TRBV5-8	17	CASSLALAGGNYNEQFF
TRBV30	14	CAWGRRGGDEKLFF
TRBV7-8	18	CASSREGAGAGGSYEQYF
TRBV3-1/TRBV3-2	16	CASSQGLSTNTGELFF
TRBV29-1	11	CSVEAGRKLFF
TRBV13	17	CASSLASGPQGTDTQYF
TRBV5-1	17	CASSSRLGRRLNYEQYF
TRBV5-5	13	CASSQDRVETQYF
TRBV4-2	14	CASSQVQGIDEQYF
TRBV4-1	15	CASSQTSAGEETQYF
TRBV5-1	14	CASSQGTGGNEQFF
TRBV6-5	13	CAVGAEGSYEQYF
TRBV7-7	15	CASSSGQGAFYEQYF
TRBV6-1	15	CASSELAGTPYEQYF
TRBV5-4	14	CASSPRTGDYEQYF
TRBV9	15	CASSVAGWEVAEAFF
TRBV6-2/TRBV6-3	13	CASSSDRGHGYTF
TRBV29-1	17	CSVSGTSGGVVYNEQFF
TRBV29-1	12	CSVDEDSYGYTF
TRBV7-8	17	CASSLETGGAGTGELFF
TRBV4-1	15	CASSQEGQGGEALHF
TRBV4-2	16	CASSQDSGGAYNEQFF
TRBV3-1/TRBV3-2	17	CASSQDVIAGRVNEQFF
TRBV6-1	14	CASSEVQTYNEQFF
TRBV19	16	CASSPTLAGEGNEQFF
TRBV21-1	17	CASSKVWRVGSQDTQYF
TRBV5-1	14	CASSLIGQDTEAFF
TRBV18	12	CASATGDYGYTF
TRBV7-2	15	CASSLVKIEGVQLFF
TRBV14	15	CASSQGFFPIKTQYF
TRBV3-1/TRBV3-2	17	CASSQLGGRGGTDTQYF
TRBV18	15	CASSPIAGSQETQYF
TRBV5-1	13	CASSWGEGGEQFF
TRBV7-2	15	CASSLEGTRGVEQYF
TRBV5-8	13	CASSQQGGYEQYF
TRBV25-1	14	CASSEGGRAYEQYF
TRBV6-1	13	CASSEGLPYEQYF